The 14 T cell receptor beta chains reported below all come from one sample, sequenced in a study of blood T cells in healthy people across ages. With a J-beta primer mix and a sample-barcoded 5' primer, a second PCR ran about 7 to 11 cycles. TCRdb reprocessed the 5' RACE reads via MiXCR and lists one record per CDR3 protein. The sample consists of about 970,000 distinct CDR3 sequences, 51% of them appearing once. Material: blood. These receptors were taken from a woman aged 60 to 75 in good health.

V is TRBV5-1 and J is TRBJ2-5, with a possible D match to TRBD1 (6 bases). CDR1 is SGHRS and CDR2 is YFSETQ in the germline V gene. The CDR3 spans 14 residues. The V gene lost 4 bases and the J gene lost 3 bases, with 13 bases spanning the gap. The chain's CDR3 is CASSQGQTEETQYF. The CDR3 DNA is TGCGCCAGCAGCCAAGGACAGACTGAAGAGACCCAGTACTTC.

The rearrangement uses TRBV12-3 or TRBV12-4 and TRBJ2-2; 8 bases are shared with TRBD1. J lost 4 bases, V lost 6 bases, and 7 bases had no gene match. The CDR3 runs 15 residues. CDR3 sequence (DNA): TGTGCCAGCAGCGGAGACAGGGGATTCACCGGGGAGCTGTTTTTT. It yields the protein CASSGDRGFTGELFF.

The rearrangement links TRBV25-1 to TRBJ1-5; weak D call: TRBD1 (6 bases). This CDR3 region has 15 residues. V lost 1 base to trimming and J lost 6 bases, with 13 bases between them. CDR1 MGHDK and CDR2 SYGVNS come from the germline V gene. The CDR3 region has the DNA TGTGCCAGCAGTGAATCTGGGGGCGGTGGTCAGCCCCAGCATTTT. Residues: CASSESGGGGQPQHF.

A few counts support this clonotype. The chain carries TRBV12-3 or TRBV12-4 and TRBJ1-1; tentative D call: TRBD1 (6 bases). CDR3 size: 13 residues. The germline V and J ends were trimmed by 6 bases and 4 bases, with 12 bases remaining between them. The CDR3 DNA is TGTGCCAGCAGCCAGGGGTCCGGCACTGAAGCTTTCTTT. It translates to CASSQGSGTEAFF.

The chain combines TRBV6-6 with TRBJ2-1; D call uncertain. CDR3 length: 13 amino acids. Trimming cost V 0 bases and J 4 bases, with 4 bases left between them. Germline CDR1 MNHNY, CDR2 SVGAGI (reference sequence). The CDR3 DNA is TGTGCCAGCAGTTACTCGGTTTACAATGAGCAGTTCTTC. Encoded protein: CASSYSVYNEQFF.

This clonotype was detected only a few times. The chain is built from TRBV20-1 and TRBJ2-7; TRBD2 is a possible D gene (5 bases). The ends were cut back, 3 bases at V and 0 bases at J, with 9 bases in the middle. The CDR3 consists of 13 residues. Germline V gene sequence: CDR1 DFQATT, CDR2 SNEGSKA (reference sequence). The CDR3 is CSARLLVSYEQYF. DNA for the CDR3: TGCAGTGCTAGGCTACTAGTCTCCTACGAGCAGTACTTC.

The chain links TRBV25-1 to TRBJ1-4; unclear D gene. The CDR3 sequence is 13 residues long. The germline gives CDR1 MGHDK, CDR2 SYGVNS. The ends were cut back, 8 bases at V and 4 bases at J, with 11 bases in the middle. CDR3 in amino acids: CASRESFNEKLFF. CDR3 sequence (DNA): TGTGCCAGCCGAGAGTCTTTTAATGAAAAACTGTTTTTT.

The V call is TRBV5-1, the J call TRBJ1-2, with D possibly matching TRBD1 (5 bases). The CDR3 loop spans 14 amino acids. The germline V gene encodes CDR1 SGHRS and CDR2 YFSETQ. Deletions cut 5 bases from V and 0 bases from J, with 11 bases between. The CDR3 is CASSWDGANYGYTF. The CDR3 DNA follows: TGCGCCAGCAGTTGGGACGGAGCTAACTATGGCTACACCTTC. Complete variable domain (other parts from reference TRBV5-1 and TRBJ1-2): KAGVTQTPRYLIKTRGQQVTLSCSPISGHRSVSWYQQTPGQGLQFLFEYFSETQRNKGNFPGRFSGRQFSNSRSEMNVSTLELGDSALYLCASSWDGANYGYTFGSGTRLTVV.

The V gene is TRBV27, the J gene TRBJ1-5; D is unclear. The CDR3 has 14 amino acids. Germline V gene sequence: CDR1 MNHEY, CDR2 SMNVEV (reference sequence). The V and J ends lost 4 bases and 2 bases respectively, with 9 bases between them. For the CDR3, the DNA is TGTGCCAGCAGTTCCCTTCATGGCAATCAGCCCCAGCATTTT. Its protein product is CASSSLHGNQPQHF.

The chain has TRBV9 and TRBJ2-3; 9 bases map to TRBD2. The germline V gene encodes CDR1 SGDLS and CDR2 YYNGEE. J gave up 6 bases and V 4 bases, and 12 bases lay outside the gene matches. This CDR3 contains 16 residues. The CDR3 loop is CASSSSSGTASDTQYF. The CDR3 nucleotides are TGTGCCAGCAGCTCATCTAGCGGGACCGCCTCCGATACGCAGTATTTT.

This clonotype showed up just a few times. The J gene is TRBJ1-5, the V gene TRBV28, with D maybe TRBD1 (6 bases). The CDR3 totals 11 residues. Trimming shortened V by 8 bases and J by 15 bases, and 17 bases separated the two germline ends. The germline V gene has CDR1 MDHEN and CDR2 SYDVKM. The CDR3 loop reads CASGTGPGRHF. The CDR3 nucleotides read TGTGCCAGCGGAACAGGGCCAGGGCGGCATTTT.

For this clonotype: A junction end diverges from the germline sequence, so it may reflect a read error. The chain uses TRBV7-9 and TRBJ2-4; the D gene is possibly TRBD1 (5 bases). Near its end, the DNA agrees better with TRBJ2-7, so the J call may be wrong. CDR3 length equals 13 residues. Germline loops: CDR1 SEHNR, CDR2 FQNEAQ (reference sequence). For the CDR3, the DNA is TGTGCCAACAGCCTCGACAGTATCTACGAGCAGTACTTC. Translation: CANSLDSIYEQYF.

The CDR3 here is CSARDFFGRAENEQFF. The CDR3 region has the DNA TGCAGTGCTAGAGATTTTTTCGGGAGGGCCGAAAATGAGCAGTTCTTC. This sequence joins TRBV20-1 and TRBJ2-1, with 8 positions matching TRBD2. Germline V lookup: CDR1 DFQATT, CDR2 SNEGSKA (reference sequence). With V trimmed by 0 bases and J by 7 bases, 11 bases remained unmatched. The CDR3 is 16 amino acids.

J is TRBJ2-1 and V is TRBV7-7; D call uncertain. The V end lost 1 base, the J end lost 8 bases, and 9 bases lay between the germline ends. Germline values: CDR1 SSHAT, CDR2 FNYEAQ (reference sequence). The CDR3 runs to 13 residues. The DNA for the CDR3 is TGTGCCAGCAGCTTAGGGGTCGACCATGAGCAGTTCTTC. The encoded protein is CASSLGVDHEQFF.